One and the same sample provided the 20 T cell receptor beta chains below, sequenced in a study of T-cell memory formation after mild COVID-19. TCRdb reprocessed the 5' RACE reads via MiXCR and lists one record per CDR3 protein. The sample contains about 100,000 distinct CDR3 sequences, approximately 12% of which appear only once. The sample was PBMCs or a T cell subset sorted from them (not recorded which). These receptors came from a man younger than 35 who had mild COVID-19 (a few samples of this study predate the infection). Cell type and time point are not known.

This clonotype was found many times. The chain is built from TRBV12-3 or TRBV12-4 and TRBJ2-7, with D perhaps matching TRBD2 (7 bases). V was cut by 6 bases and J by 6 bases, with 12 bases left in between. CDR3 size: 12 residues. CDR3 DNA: TGTGCCAGCAGCCCGGGGGGCGGCGAGCAGTACGTC. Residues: CASSPGGGEQYV.

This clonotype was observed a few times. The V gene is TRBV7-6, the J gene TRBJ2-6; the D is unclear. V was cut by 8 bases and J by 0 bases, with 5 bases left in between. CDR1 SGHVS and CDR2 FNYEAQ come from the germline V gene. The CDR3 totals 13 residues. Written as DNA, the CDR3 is TGTGCCAGCTCATTCTCTGGGGCCAACGTCCTGACTTTC. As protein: CASSFSGANVLTF.

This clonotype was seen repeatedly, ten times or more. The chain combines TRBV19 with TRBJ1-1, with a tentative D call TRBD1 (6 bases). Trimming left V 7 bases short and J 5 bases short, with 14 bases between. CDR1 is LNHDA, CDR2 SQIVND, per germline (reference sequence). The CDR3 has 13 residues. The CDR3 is CASKESGTTEAFF. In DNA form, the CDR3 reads TGTGCCAGTAAGGAATCCGGGACAACTGAAGCTTTCTTT.

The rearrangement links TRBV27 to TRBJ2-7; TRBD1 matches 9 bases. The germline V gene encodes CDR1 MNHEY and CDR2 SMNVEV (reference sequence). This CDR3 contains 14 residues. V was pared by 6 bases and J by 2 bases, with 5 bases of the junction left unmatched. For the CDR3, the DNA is TGTGCCAGCAGCTCGGGACAGGGTACCTACGAGCAGTACTTC. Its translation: CASSSGQGTYEQYF.

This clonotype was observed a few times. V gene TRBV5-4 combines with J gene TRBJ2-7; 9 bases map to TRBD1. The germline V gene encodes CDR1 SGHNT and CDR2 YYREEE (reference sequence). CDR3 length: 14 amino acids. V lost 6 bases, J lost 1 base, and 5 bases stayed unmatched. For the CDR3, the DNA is TGTGCCAGCACCCCGGGACAGGGTTCCTACGAGCAGTACTTC. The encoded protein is CASTPGQGSYEQYF.

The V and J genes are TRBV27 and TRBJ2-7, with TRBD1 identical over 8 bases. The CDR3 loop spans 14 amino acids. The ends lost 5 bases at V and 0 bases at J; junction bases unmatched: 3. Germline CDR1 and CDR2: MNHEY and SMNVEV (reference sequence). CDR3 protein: CASSLTGGSYEQYF. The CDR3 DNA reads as TGTGCCAGCAGTCTTACAGGGGGCTCCTACGAGCAGTACTTC.

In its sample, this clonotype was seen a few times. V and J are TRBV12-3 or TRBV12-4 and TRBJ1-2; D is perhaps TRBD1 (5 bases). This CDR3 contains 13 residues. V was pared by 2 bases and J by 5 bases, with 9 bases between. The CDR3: CASSLRGDYGYTF. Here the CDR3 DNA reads TGTGCCAGCAGTTTACGAGGGGATTATGGCTACACCTTC.

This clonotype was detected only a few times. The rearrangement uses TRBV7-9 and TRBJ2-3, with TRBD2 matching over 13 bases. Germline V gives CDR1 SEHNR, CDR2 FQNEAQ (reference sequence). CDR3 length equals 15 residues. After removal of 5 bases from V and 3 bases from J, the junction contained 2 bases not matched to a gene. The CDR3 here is CASSKLAGGTDTQYF. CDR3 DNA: TGTGCCAGCAGCAAACTAGCGGGGGGGACAGATACGCAGTATTTT.

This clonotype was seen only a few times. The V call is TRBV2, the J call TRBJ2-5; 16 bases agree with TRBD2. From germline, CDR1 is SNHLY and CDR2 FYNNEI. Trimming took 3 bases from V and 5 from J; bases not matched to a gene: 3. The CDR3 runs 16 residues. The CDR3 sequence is CASSDGTSGGAETQYF. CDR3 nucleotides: TGTGCCAGCAGTGATGGGACTAGCGGGGGGGCTGAGACCCAGTACTTC.

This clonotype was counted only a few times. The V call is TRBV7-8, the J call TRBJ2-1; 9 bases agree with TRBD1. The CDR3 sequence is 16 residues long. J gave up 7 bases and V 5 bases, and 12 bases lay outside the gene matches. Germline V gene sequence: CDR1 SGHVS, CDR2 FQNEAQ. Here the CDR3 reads CASSVGGQGLFNEQFF. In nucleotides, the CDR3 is TGTGCCAGCAGCGTGGGGGGACAGGGCCTTTTTAATGAGCAGTTCTTC.

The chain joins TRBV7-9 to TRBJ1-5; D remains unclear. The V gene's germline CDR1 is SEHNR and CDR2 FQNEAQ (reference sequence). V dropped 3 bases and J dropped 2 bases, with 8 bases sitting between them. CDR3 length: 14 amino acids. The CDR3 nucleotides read TGTGCCAGCAGCTTGTCGGTAGGCAATCAGCCCCAGCATTTT. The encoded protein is CASSLSVGNQPQHF. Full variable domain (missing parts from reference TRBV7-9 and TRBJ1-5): DTGVSQNPRHKITKRGQNVTFRCDPISEHNRLYWYRQTLGQGPEFLTYFQNEAQLEKSRLLSDRFSAERPKGSFSTLEIQRTEQGDSAMYLCASSLSVGNQPQHFGDGTRLSIL.

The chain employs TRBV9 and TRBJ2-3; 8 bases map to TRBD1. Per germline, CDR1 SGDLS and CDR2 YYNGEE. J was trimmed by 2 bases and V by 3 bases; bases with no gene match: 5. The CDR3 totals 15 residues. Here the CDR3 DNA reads TGTGCCAGCAGCGCGACAGGGGCCCCCACAGATACGCAGTATTTT. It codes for CASSATGAPTDTQYF. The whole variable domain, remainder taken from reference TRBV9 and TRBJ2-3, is DSGVTQTPKHLITATGQRVTLRCSPRSGDLSVYWYQQSLDQGLQFLIQYYNGEERAKGNILERFSAQQFPDLHSELNLSSLELGDSALYFCASSATGAPTDTQYFGPGTRLTVL.

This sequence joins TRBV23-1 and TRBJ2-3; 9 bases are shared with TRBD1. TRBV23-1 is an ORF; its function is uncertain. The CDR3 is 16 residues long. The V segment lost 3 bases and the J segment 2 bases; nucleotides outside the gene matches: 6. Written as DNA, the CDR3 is TGCGCCAGCAGTCATAGGGACAGGGACTCCACAGATACGCAGTATTTT. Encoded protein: CASSHRDRDSTDTQYF.

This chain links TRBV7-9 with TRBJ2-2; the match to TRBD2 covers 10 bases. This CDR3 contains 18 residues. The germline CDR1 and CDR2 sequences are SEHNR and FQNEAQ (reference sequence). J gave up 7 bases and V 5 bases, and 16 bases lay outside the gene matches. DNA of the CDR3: TGTGCCAGCAGCCTACCTACCAGCGGGGGGGCCCGGAGCGGGGAGCTGTTTTTT. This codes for CASSLPTSGGARSGELFF.

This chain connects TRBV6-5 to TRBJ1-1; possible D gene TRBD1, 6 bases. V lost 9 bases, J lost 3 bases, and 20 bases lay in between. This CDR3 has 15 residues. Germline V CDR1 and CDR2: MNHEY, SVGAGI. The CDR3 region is CASSLPGEGDTEAFF. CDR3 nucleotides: TGTGCCAGTTCGCTTCCAGGGGAGGGAGACACTGAAGCTTTCTTT.

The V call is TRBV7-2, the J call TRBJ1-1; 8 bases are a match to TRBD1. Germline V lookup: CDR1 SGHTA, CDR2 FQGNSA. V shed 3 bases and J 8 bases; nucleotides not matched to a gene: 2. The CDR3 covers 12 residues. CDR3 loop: CASSFRGQEAFF. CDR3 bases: TGTGCCAGCAGCTTCAGGGGGCAGGAAGCTTTCTTT.

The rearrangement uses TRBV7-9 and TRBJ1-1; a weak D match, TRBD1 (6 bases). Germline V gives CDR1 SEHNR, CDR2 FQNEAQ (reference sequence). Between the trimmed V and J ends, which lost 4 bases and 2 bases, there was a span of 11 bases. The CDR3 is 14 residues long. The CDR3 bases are TGTGCCAGCAGCTCCCCGACAGGCAACACTGAAGCTTTCTTT. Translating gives CASSSPTGNTEAFF.

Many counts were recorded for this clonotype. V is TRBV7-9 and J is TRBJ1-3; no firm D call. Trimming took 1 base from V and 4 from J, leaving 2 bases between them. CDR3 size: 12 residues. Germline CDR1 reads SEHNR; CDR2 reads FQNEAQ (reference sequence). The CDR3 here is CASSLGGNTIYF. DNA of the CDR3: TGTGCCAGCAGCTTAGGCGGAAACACCATATATTTT.

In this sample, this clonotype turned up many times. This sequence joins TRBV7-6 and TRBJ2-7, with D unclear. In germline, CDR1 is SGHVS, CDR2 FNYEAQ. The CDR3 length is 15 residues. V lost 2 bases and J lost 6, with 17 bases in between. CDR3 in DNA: TGTGCCAGCAGCTTAACGGCCCCGGCCCCTGCCGAGCAGTACTTC. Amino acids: CASSLTAPAPAEQYF.

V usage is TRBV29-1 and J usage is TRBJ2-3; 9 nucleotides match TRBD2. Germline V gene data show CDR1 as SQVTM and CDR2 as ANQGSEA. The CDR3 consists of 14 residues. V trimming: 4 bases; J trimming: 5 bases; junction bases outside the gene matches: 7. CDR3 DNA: TGCAGCGTTGGTCTTAGCGGGGGAGGAGATACGCAGTATTTT. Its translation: CSVGLSGGGDTQYF.